What follows are 26 T cell receptor beta chains derived from one specimen sequenced in a study of T-cell reconstitution after alpha-beta-depleted transplantation in children. Unique molecular identifiers were used in preparing the TCRbeta library. TCRdb fed the PCR reads into MiXCR, producing one record per CDR3 protein. This sample has approximately 520,000 distinct CDR3 sequences, with about 31% found just once. The sequencing here drew on PBMCs from the stem cell graft donor, taken from the stem cell graft. The receptors stem from a human donor who donated a stem cell graft to a child with aplastic anemia.

This clonotype was seen more than once but under ten times. This chain connects TRBV3-1 to TRBJ1-5; D may be TRBD1 (5 bases). Per the germline V gene, CDR1 is LGHDT and CDR2 is YNNKEL (reference sequence). V was trimmed by 0 bases and J by 7 bases, leaving 13 bases between them. The CDR3 extends over 15 amino acids. CDR3 sequence reads: CASSQEGVGEQPQHF. The CDR3, as DNA: TGTGCCAGCAGCCAAGAGGGGGTGGGGGAACAGCCCCAGCATTTT.

This chain links TRBV4-3 with TRBJ1-4, with a tentative D call TRBD1 (5 bases). The CDR3 is 15 residues long. Germline loops: CDR1 LGHNA, CDR2 YSLEER. With 0 bases removed from V and 7 bases from J, the gap between germline ends came to 12 bases. Written as DNA, the CDR3 is TGCGCCAGCAGCCAAGATGGACAATGGGGTGAAAAACTGTTTTTT. Translated, it gives CASSQDGQWGEKLFF.

This clonotype has a handful of counts. J is TRBJ1-1 and V is TRBV9; D unresolved. Germline loops: CDR1 SGDLS, CDR2 YYNGEE. The CDR3 has 14 residues. V lost 0 bases and J lost 4, with 10 bases in between. The CDR3 is CASSVGQGSTEAFF. The CDR3 nucleotides are TGTGCCAGCAGCGTAGGTCAAGGGAGCACTGAAGCTTTCTTT.

The V gene is TRBV15, the J gene TRBJ1-1; 8 nucleotides line up with TRBD1. The germline V gene has CDR1 LNHNV and CDR2 YYDKDF (reference sequence). V shed 5 bases and J 1 base; nucleotides not matched to a gene: 3. The CDR3 contains 14 residues. As DNA, the CDR3 is TGTGCCACCAGCCGGGACAGGAGGAACACTGAAGCTTTCTTT. Encoded protein: CATSRDRRNTEAFF.

This chain connects TRBV19 to TRBJ2-1; the D gene is possibly TRBD2 (8 bases). CDR1 LNHDA and CDR2 SQIVND come from the germline V gene (reference sequence). The ends were cut back, 3 bases at V and 0 bases at J, with 21 bases in the middle. The CDR3 is 19 residues long. CDR3: CASSMNRGRSGSSYNEQFF. The CDR3 DNA sequence: TGTGCCAGTAGTATGAACAGGGGCCGGAGCGGGAGCTCCTACAATGAGCAGTTCTTC.

Only one count was recorded for this clonotype. Compared with germline, one end of the junction differs, possibly owing to a read error. The chain carries TRBV7-9 and TRBJ1-2; D call uncertain. This CDR3 has 15 residues. Germline CDR1 and CDR2: SEHNR and FQNEAQ (reference sequence). The CDR3 bases are TGTGCCAGCAGCTTAGTAACACCGGCTAACTATGGCTACGCCTTC. Translation gives CASSLVTPANYGYAF. The variable domain in full, completed from reference TRBV7-9 and TRBJ1-2, reads DTGVSQNPRHKITKRGQNVTFRCDPISEHNRLYWYRQTLGQGPEFLTYFQNEAQLEKSRLLSDRFSAERPKGSFSTLEIQRTEQGDSAMYLCASSLVTPANYGYAFGSGTRLTVV.

This clonotype turned up a few times. V is TRBV4-3 and J is TRBJ2-7; unclear D gene. Germline V gene sequence: CDR1 LGHNA, CDR2 YSLEER. The ends were cut back, 4 bases at V and 6 bases at J, with 19 bases in the middle. The CDR3 covers 15 residues. CDR3 residues: CASSPSVVTYSEQYF. The CDR3 nucleotides are TGCGCCAGCAGCCCCTCTGTGGTGACCTACTCCGAGCAGTACTTC.

This chain connects TRBV12-3 or TRBV12-4 to TRBJ2-1; TRBD2 matches at 7 bases. The junction had 10 bases not matched to a gene; V was cut back by 4 bases and J by 10 bases. The CDR3 contains 14 residues. CDR3 DNA sequence: TGTGCCAGCAGTTCGGGACTACGGGGTCGGGAGCAGTTCTTC. It translates to CASSSGLRGREQFF.

The CDR3 loop is CASRSPTGPPGEKLFF. The CDR3 DNA reads as TGTGCCAGCAGATCCCCAACAGGCCCCCCGGGTGAAAAACTGTTTTTT. This chain links TRBV28 with TRBJ1-4, with D perhaps matching TRBD1 (5 bases). The CDR3 extends over 16 amino acids. V was shortened by 6 bases and J by 7 bases, with 21 bases between the two germline ends. Germline CDR1 and CDR2: MDHEN and SYDVKM.

This clonotype was seen only a few times. This chain links TRBV3-1 with TRBJ2-5; D gene ambiguous. V lost 1 base to trimming and J lost 5 bases, with 5 bases between them. The germline V gene encodes CDR1 LGHDT and CDR2 YNNKEL (reference sequence). There are 12 residues in the CDR3. The CDR3 spells CASSQAGETQYF. The CDR3, as DNA: TGTGCCAGCAGCCAAGCCGGGGAGACCCAGTACTTC.

This clonotype showed up just a few times. The chain combines TRBV5-1 with TRBJ2-7, with 12 bases that match TRBD2. The V gene's germline CDR1 is SGHRS and CDR2 YFSETQ. V trimming: 0 bases; J trimming: 1 base; junction bases outside the gene matches: 2. This CDR3 region has 16 residues. The CDR3 coding sequence is TGCGCCAGCAGCTTGGGTACTAGCGGGAGGTCCTACGAGCAGTACTTC. Its translation: CASSLGTSGRSYEQYF.

The V call is TRBV12-3 or TRBV12-4, the J call TRBJ2-5; unclear D gene. This CDR3 has 14 amino acids. V was clipped by 1 base and J by 0 bases, with 6 bases between them. The CDR3 DNA is TGTGCCAGCAGTTTAGTGGGGTACCAAGAGACCCAGTACTTC. It specifies CASSLVGYQETQYF.

This chain joins TRBV14 and TRBJ2-1; no reliable D call. The V end was cut by 2 bases, the J end by 5 bases, with 10 bases between. CDR1 is SGHDN, CDR2 FVKESK, per germline. The CDR3 sequence is 14 residues long. The DNA for the CDR3 is TGTGCCAGCAGCCAACAGCGCCTCAACAATGAGCAGTTCTTC. Translation: CASSQQRLNNEQFF.

The chain couples TRBV4-3 to TRBJ2-1; 12 bases line up with TRBD2. The V segment lost 4 bases and the J segment 5 bases; nucleotides outside the gene matches: 6. Germline CDR1 is LGHNA and CDR2 is YSLEER. This CDR3 spans 16 amino acids. CDR3 DNA sequence: TGCGCCAGCAGCCTTTTACTAGCGGGAGGTAACAATGAGCAGTTCTTC. This translates into CASSLLLAGGNNEQFF.

The chain is built from TRBV6-4 and TRBJ1-2, with D perhaps matching TRBD1 (5 bases). From germline, CDR1 is MRHNA and CDR2 SNTAGT. The V end was cut by 6 bases, the J end by 4 bases, with 12 bases between. The CDR3 totals 13 residues. DNA for the CDR3: TGTGCCAGCAGGGGACGTAAGCTCTATGGCTACACCTTC. This translates into CASRGRKLYGYTF.

This clonotype was seen a handful of times. The V call is TRBV9, the J call TRBJ2-1, with TRBD2 identical over 8 bases. Germline-derived CDR1 and CDR2 are SGDLS and YYNGEE. The CDR3 has 15 residues. The ends lost 3 bases at V and 10 bases at J; junction bases unmatched: 12. DNA of the CDR3: TGTGCCAGCAGCGCTTTAGCGGGACTTCCCCAAGAGCAGTTCTTC. It specifies CASSALAGLPQEQFF.

This chain joins TRBV29-1 and TRBJ1-1; D unclear. The CDR3 sequence is 13 residues long. Germline CDR1 SQVTM, CDR2 ANQGSEA. Trimming took off 2 bases at V and 7 bases at J, with 14 bases between the two ends. The CDR3: CSVETWEAHEAFF. Written as DNA, the CDR3 is TGCAGCGTTGAAACTTGGGAGGCACATGAAGCTTTCTTT.

The chain employs TRBV19 and TRBJ1-5, with a weak D call TRBD1 (6 bases). V lost 3 bases and J 3 bases, leaving 9 bases between the germline ends. Germline loops: CDR1 LNHDA, CDR2 SQIVND (reference sequence). The CDR3 covers 14 residues. The CDR3 protein is CASSIRGPNQPQHF. CDR3 bases: TGTGCCAGTAGTATCCGGGGGCCCAATCAGCCCCAGCATTTT.

This clonotype has only a few counts. The chain has TRBV7-2 and TRBJ2-1, with a tentative D call TRBD2 (5 bases). Germline V lookup: CDR1 SGHTA, CDR2 FQGNSA. The CDR3 is 12 residues long. Between the trimmed V and J ends, which lost 2 bases and 12 bases, there was a span of 11 bases. The CDR3 nucleotides read TGTGCCAGCAGCTTATTCGGGGTAGGGCAGTTCTTC. The encoded protein is CASSLFGVGQFF.

CDR3 sequence (DNA): TGTGCCAGCAGCCTACATCACGAGACAGATCAGCCCCAGCATTTT. Its translation is CASSLHHETDQPQHF. V is TRBV21-1 and J is TRBJ1-5; the table's D gene call, TRBD1, was not cross checked with the DNA. TRBV21-1 is tagged as a pseudogene. There are 15 residues in the CDR3.

The sample holds a few counts of this clonotype. The rearrangement joins TRBV2 to TRBJ2-7; possible D gene TRBD1, 7 bases. V lost 2 bases and J lost 4, with 12 bases in between. This CDR3 contains 14 residues. Germline CDR1 SNHLY, CDR2 FYNNEI. CDR3 residues: CASSEQGEAYEQYF. The DNA of the CDR3 is TGTGCCAGCAGTGAACAGGGGGAGGCTTACGAGCAGTACTTC.

The chain combines TRBV12-3 or TRBV12-4 with TRBJ2-5; no clear D gene. There are 14 residues in the CDR3. Trimming cost V 3 bases and J 2 bases, with 10 bases left between them. The CDR3 DNA reads TGTGCCAGCAGTTTTTCGGGTTTACAAGAGACCCAGTACTTC. Amino acids: CASSFSGLQETQYF.

The table lists this clonotype with a few counts. The chain uses TRBV7-2 and TRBJ1-1, with D uncertain. Between the trimmed V and J ends, which lost 7 bases and 8 bases, there was a span of 14 bases. CDR1 and CDR2 from the germline V gene are SGHTA and FQGNSA. The length of the CDR3 is 12 residues. The DNA of the CDR3 is TGTGCCAGCACCCAACCTCAGGAGGAAGCTTTCTTT. Translating gives CASTQPQEEAFF. The whole variable domain, remainder taken from reference TRBV7-2 and TRBJ1-1, is GAGVSQSPSNKVTEKGKDVELRCDPISGHTALYWYRQSLGQGLEFLIYFQGNSAPDKSGLPSDRFSAERTGGSVSTLTIQRTQQEDSAVYLCASTQPQEEAFFGQGTRLTVV.

The chain recombines TRBV30 with TRBJ2-2, with D perhaps matching TRBD1 or TRBD2 (6 bases each). CDR3 length equals 14 residues. V shed 7 bases and J shed 0 bases, with 12 bases lying between them. Germline assignment: CDR1 GTSNPN and CDR2 SVGIG (reference sequence). The CDR3 region has the DNA TGTGCCTTTCAAGGGGGGACGAACACCGGGGAGCTGTTTTTT. It codes for CAFQGGTNTGELFF.

V usage is TRBV20-1 and J usage is TRBJ1-1, with a weak D call TRBD1 (5 bases). The CDR3 length is 13 residues. Germline V gene lookup returns CDR1 DFQATT and CDR2 SNEGSKA (reference sequence). V was trimmed by 6 bases and J by 4 bases, leaving 15 bases between them. This CDR3 reads CSAPWTGGTEAFF. CDR3 nucleotides: TGCAGTGCACCATGGACGGGGGGCACTGAAGCTTTCTTT.

CDR3 DNA sequence: TGTGCCAGCAGCCAAACCACTAGCGGGACTTACACCGGGGAGCTGTTTTTT. It specifies CASSQTTSGTYTGELFF. This chain links TRBV28 with TRBJ2-2, with TRBD2 identical over 10 bases. J lost 3 bases, V lost 6 bases, and 10 bases had no gene match. Germline V gene data show CDR1 as MDHEN and CDR2 as SYDVKM. CDR3 length: 17 residues.